This entry lists 13 T cell receptor beta chains sequenced from one sample in a study of vaccination and CD4 T cells after COVID-19. The antigens of these receptors remain unknown. The Oncomine TCR Beta short-read assay sequenced DNA from cultured CD4+ T cells. TCRdb ran MiXCR on the PCR reads and lists one entry per CDR3 protein. The sample carries roughly 13,000 distinct CDR3 sequences, approximately 56% recorded once. The treatment here: roughly ten-day PBMC culture with coronavirus spike peptide pools or control peptides (ViraFEST assay). Sequenced material: CD4+ T cells from blood, cultured in vitro. Receptors originate from a human donor who had recovered from COVID-19.

The chain has TRBV20-1 and TRBJ2-1; no clear D. Germline values: CDR1 DFQATT, CDR2 SNEGSKA (reference sequence). This CDR3 has 9 amino acids. V lost 6 bases and J lost 7, with 4 bases in between. The CDR3 loop reads CSAQNEQFF. The CDR3 DNA follows: TGCAGTGCCCAAAATGAGCAGTTCTTC.

This chain joins TRBV20-1 and TRBJ2-7, with 8 bases matching TRBD2. Germline V CDR1 and CDR2: DFQATT, SNEGSKA (reference sequence). With V trimmed by 4 bases and J by 7 bases, 15 bases remained unmatched. The CDR3 consists of 15 residues. This CDR3 is CSATLQPGAGEEQYF. The CDR3, as DNA: TGCAGTGCTACCCTTCAACCAGGAGCGGGAGAAGAGCAGTACTTC.

The rearrangement links TRBV29-1 to TRBJ2-3; 9 bases are a match to TRBD2. Germline loops: CDR1 SQVTM, CDR2 ANQGSEA. The CDR3 is 14 amino acids. The J segment lost 2 bases and the V segment lost 4 bases, leaving 4 bases of the junction unmatched. The CDR3 sequence is CSVVASGDTDTQYF. The DNA of the CDR3 is TGCAGCGTTGTGGCTAGCGGGGACACAGATACGCAGTATTTT.

The chain carries TRBV20-1 and TRBJ1-3; a weak D match, TRBD1 (6 bases). Trimming took off 0 bases at V and 2 bases at J, with 8 bases between the two ends. The CDR3 spans 14 residues. From germline, CDR1 is DFQATT and CDR2 SNEGSKA (reference sequence). The CDR3 sequence is CSARDYRAGNTIYF. In nucleotides, the CDR3 is TGCAGTGCTAGAGATTACAGGGCTGGAAACACCATATATTTT.

The rearrangement joins TRBV14 to TRBJ1-2; weak D call: TRBD1 (6 bases). Germline CDR1 SGHDN, CDR2 FVKESK. The V and J ends lost 5 bases and 4 bases respectively, with 14 bases between them. CDR3 length: 14 residues. Here the CDR3 reads CASSKTRGAYGYTF. The CDR3 region has the DNA TGTGCCAGCAGCAAGACAAGGGGGGCCTATGGCTACACCTTC.

This clonotype was observed once. This rearrangement joins TRBV6-2 or TRBV6-3 to TRBJ1-5, with D hard to call. The V gene lost 11 bases and the J gene lost 4 bases, with 12 bases spanning the gap. Germline values: CDR1 MNHEY, CDR2 SVGEGT. This CDR3 has 12 residues. CDR3 region: CAANWGNQPQHF. DNA for the CDR3: TGTGCCGCCAACTGGGGAAATCAGCCCCAGCATTTT.

This clonotype was observed a few times. The chain couples TRBV7-9 to TRBJ1-2; D gene unclear. Germline V gene sequence: CDR1 SEHNR, CDR2 FQNEAQ (reference sequence). V lost 5 bases, J lost 2 bases, and 6 bases lay in between. The CDR3 contains 12 residues. CDR3: CASSPDNYGYTF. CDR3 sequence (DNA): TGTGCCAGCAGCCCAGACAACTATGGCTACACCTTC. The whole variable domain, remainder taken from reference TRBV7-9 and TRBJ1-2, is DTGVSQNPRHKITKRGQNVTFRCDPISEHNRLYWYRQTLGQGPEFLTYFQNEAQLEKSRLLSDRFSAERPKGSFSTLEIQRTEQGDSAMYLCASSPDNYGYTFGSGTRLTVV.

The chain combines TRBV2 with TRBJ1-1; the D gene is possibly TRBD1 (5 bases). The CDR3 has 14 amino acids. V lost 4 bases to trimming and J lost 3 bases, with 12 bases between them. The germline V gene has CDR1 SNHLY and CDR2 FYNNEI. CDR3: CASSGRGGDTEAFF. The CDR3 DNA is TGTGCCAGCAGTGGCCGGGGAGGGGACACTGAAGCTTTCTTT.

The CDR3 nucleotides read TGTGCCAGCAGAGATAGCGATACGCAGTATTTT. Translation gives CASRDSDTQYF. This sequence joins TRBV6-1 and TRBJ2-3; D unresolved. Germline V lookup: CDR1 MNHNS, CDR2 SASEGT. Trimming removed 6 bases at V and 6 bases at J, with 7 bases between. The CDR3 contains 11 residues.

The genes are TRBV20-1 and TRBJ2-5; TRBD1 matches at 9 bases. CDR1 is DFQATT, CDR2 SNEGSKA, per germline (reference sequence). This CDR3 has 14 residues. V trimming: 3 bases; J trimming: 8 bases; junction bases outside the gene matches: 10. CDR3 DNA sequence: TGCAGTGCTAGTTTCGGGACAGGGATGAGAACCCAGTACTTC. Its translation: CSASFGTGMRTQYF.

The chain has TRBV6-5 and TRBJ2-2; a possible D gene is TRBD1 (5 bases). In germline, CDR1 is MNHEY, CDR2 SVGAGI. With 4 bases removed from V and 6 bases from J, the gap between germline ends came to 9 bases. The CDR3 consists of 13 residues. The CDR3 nucleotides read TGTGCCAGCAGTTTCGGACATGCCGGGGAGCTGTTTTTT. Translating gives CASSFGHAGELFF.

J is TRBJ2-7 and V is TRBV7-2; D uncertain. Germline CDR1 reads SGHTA; CDR2 reads FQGNSA. The CDR3 has 13 residues. V lost 1 base, J lost 1 base, and 5 bases lay in between. CDR3 nucleotide sequence: TGTGCCAGCAGCTTAGGGTTATCCTACGAGCAGTACTTC. The encoded protein is CASSLGLSYEQYF.

The chain combines TRBV30 with TRBJ2-5, with D hard to call. This CDR3 comprises 13 residues. V lost 0 bases and J lost 1, with 6 bases in between. Germline CDR1 GTSNPN, CDR2 SVGIG (reference sequence). CDR3 loop: CAWSVSVQETQYF. CDR3 sequence (DNA): TGTGCCTGGAGTGTGTCAGTCCAAGAGACCCAGTACTTC. Full variable domain (outside the CDR3, taken from reference TRBV30 and TRBJ2-5): SQTIHQWPATLVQPVGSPLSLECTVEGTSNPNLYWYRQAAGRGLQLLFYSVGIGQISSEVPQNLSASRPQDRQFILSSKKLLLSDSGFYLCAWSVSVQETQYFGPGTRLLVL.